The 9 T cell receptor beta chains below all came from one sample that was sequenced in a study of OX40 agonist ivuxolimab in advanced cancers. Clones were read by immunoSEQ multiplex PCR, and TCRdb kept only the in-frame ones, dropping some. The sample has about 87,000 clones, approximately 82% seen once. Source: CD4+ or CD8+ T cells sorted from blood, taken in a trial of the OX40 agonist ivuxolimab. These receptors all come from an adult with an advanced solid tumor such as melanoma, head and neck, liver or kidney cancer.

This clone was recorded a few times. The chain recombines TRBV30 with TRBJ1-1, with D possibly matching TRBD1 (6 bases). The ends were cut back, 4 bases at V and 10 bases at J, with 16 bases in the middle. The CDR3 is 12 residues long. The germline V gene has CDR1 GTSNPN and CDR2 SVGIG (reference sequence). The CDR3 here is CAWTLGTNRAFF. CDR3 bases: TGTGCCTGGACCCTCGGGACAAACCGAGCTTTCTTT.

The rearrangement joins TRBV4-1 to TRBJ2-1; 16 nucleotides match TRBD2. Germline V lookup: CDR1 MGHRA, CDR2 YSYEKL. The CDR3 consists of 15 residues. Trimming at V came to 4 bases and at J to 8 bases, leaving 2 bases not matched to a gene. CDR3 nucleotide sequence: TGCGCCAGCAGCCCCGGGACTAGCGGGAGGGATGAGCAGTTCTTC. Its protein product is CASSPGTSGRDEQFF.

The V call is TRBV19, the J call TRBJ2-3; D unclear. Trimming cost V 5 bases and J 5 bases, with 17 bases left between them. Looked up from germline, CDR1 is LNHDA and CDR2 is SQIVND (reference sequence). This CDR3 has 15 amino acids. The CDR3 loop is CASSPNQLGGDTQYF. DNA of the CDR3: TGTGCCAGTAGTCCCAACCAGCTTGGCGGAGATACGCAGTATTTT.

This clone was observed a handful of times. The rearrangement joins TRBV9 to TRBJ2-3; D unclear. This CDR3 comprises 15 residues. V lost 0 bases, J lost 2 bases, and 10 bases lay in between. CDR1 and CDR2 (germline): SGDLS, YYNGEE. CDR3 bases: TGTGCCAGCAGCGTAGGCCCCTACTACACAGATACGCAGTATTTT. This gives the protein CASSVGPYYTDTQYF.

The CDR3 DNA reads TGTGCCAGCAGCTTCCGAGCTGGGGGACCGACAGGCATCGGCCGCTATGGCTACACCTTC. It codes for CASSFRAGGPTGIGRYGYTF. V gene TRBV9 combines with J gene TRBJ1-2; possible D gene TRBD1, 6 bases. The germline CDR1 and CDR2 sequences are SGDLS and YYNGEE. The CDR3 totals 20 residues. V shed 4 bases and J shed 4 bases, with 32 bases lying between them.

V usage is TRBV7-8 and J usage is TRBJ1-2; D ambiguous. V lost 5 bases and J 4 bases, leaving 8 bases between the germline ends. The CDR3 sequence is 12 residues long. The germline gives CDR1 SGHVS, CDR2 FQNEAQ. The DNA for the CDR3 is TGTGCCAGCAGCGCATCCGGCTATGGCTACACCTTC. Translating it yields CASSASGYGYTF.

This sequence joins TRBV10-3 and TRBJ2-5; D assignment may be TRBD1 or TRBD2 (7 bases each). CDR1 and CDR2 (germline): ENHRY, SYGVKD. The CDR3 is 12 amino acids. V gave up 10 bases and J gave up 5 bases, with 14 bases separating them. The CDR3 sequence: CATGGGPETQYF. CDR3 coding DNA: TGTGCCACAGGGGGGGGCCCCGAGACCCAGTACTTC.

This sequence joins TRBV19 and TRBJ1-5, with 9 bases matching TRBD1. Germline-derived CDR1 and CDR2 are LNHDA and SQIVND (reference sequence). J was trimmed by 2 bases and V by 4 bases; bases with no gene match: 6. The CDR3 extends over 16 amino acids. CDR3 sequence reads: CASSTTGGKGNQPQHF. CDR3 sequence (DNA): TGTGCCAGTAGTACGACAGGGGGGAAAGGCAATCAGCCCCAGCATTTT. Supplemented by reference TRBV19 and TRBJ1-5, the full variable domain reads DGGITQSPKYLFRKEGQNVTLSCEQNLNHDAMYWYRQDPGQGLRLIYYSQIVNDFQKGDIAEGYSVSREKKESFPLTVTSAQKNPTAFYLCASSTTGGKGNQPQHFGDGTRLSIL.

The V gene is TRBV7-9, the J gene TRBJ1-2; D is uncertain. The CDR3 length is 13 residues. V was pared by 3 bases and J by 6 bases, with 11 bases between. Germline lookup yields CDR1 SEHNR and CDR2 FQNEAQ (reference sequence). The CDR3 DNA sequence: TGTGCCAGCAGCTTGCCACTCGAGCATGGCTACACCTTC. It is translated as CASSLPLEHGYTF.